The 25 T cell receptor beta chains listed next were all sequenced from one sample in a study of cytomegalovirus exposure and HLA in healthy donors. A multiplex PCR was run with 60 Vbeta primers and 13 Jbeta primers. Produced via immunoSEQ multiplex PCR; TCRdb's table is partial and in-frame only. The data hold around 140,000 clones, with 72% observed a single time. Sequences were obtained from PBMCs. The receptors stem from a man aged 50-59 years in good health and CMV-seropositive.

This clone was recorded only once. The chain has TRBV18 and TRBJ2-2; 9 positions agree with TRBD2. The CDR3 sequence is 15 residues long. CDR1 and CDR2 from the germline V gene are KGHSH and LQKENI. Unmatched junction bases numbered 4, after V lost 3 bases and J lost 5 bases. CDR3 nucleotides: TGTGCCAGCTCACCGGGACTAGCAGGGACCGGGGAGCTGTTTTTT. Its translation: CASSPGLAGTGELFF.

The genes are TRBV4-2 and TRBJ2-1; a possible D gene is TRBD2 (5 bases). V gave up 0 bases and J gave up 0 bases, with 9 bases separating them. Germline values: CDR1 LGHNA, CDR2 YNFKEQ. The CDR3 has 16 residues. Here the CDR3 reads CASSQEGSASYNEQFF. The DNA for the CDR3 is TGTGCCAGCAGCCAAGAGGGTAGCGCCTCCTACAATGAGCAGTTCTTC.

The CDR3 reads CASSSAGTSGTRYNEQFF. Here the CDR3 DNA reads TGCGCCAGCAGCTCAGCTGGGACTAGCGGGACCAGATACAATGAGCAGTTCTTC. The gene calls are TRBV4-1 and TRBJ2-1; 13 bases align to TRBD2. The J segment lost 4 bases and the V segment lost 5 bases, leaving 11 bases of the junction unmatched. CDR1 and CDR2 (germline): MGHRA, YSYEKL. The CDR3 extends over 18 amino acids.

This chain uses TRBV2 with TRBJ1-1; perhaps TRBD1 as D (5 bases). The CDR3 is 12 amino acids. The germline V and J ends were trimmed by 4 bases and 7 bases, with 10 bases remaining between them. From germline, CDR1 is SNHLY and CDR2 FYNNEI. The CDR3 bases are TGTGCCAGCAGTGTAGACGGGGGTGAAGCTTTCTTT. Its translation: CASSVDGGEAFF.

The V gene is TRBV11-3, the J gene TRBJ2-7; TRBD1 might be the D (5 bases). V lost 5 bases to trimming and J lost 5 bases, with 13 bases between them. This CDR3 contains 13 residues. Per the germline V gene, CDR1 is SGHNT and CDR2 is YENEEA. The CDR3: CASSRVDSHEQYF. CDR3 DNA: TGTGCCAGCAGCCGTGTTGACAGCCACGAGCAGTACTTC.

This clone was seen only a few times. This sequence joins TRBV20-1 and TRBJ2-1; D is unresolved. The CDR3 has 11 residues. V gave up 3 bases and J gave up 10 bases, with 10 bases separating them. CDR1 is DFQATT, CDR2 SNEGSKA, per germline (reference sequence). The CDR3 reads CSARLSEEQFF. The CDR3 DNA follows: TGCAGTGCTAGGCTGAGCGAGGAGCAGTTCTTC.

The chain combines TRBV6-1 with TRBJ1-4, with D unresolved. In germline, CDR1 is MNHNS, CDR2 SASEGT. The CDR3 is 16 residues long. The V gene lost 4 bases and the J gene lost 1 base, with 13 bases spanning the gap. CDR3 region: CASSARILGTNEKLFF. CDR3 DNA: TGTGCCAGCAGTGCGAGAATACTAGGAACTAATGAAAAACTGTTTTTT.

This clone came up a few times. This sequence joins TRBV29-1 and TRBJ1-1; 9 positions agree with TRBD1. CDR1 SQVTM and CDR2 ANQGSEA come from the germline V gene. J was trimmed by 7 bases and V by 7 bases; bases with no gene match: 7. This CDR3 is built from 12 residues. CDR3 amino acids: CSAGQGTGEAFF. CDR3 nucleotides: TGCAGCGCCGGACAGGGGACGGGTGAAGCTTTCTTT.

The chain carries TRBV7-6 and TRBJ2-7, with D possibly matching TRBD1 (6 bases). The CDR3 is 15 residues long. The V and J ends lost 0 bases and 2 bases respectively, with 11 bases between them. CDR1 SGHVS and CDR2 FNYEAQ come from the germline V gene. The CDR3 loop is CASSLAQWGPYEQYF. As DNA, the CDR3 is TGTGCCAGCAGCTTAGCGCAGTGGGGGCCCTACGAGCAGTACTTC.

The chain is built from TRBV4-1 and TRBJ1-2; no firm D call. Germline V gene lookup returns CDR1 MGHRA and CDR2 YSYEKL. This CDR3 spans 16 amino acids. V lost 4 bases and J lost 0, with 15 bases in between. CDR3 sequence reads: CASSPVAVTANYGYTF. CDR3 DNA: TGCGCCAGCAGCCCCGTGGCAGTCACAGCTAACTATGGCTACACCTTC.

For this clone: In the same sample, other DNA sequences code for this CDR3. This chain uses TRBV7-2 with TRBJ2-7; TRBD2 matches 7 bases. The CDR3 is 15 residues long. V lost 0 bases to trimming and J lost 0 bases; unmatched junction nucleotides: 2. Germline V lookup: CDR1 SGHTA, CDR2 FQGNSA. The CDR3 loop is CASSLAGGSSYEQYF. CDR3 sequence (DNA): TGTGCCAGCAGCTTAGCCGGGGGGAGCTCCTACGAGCAGTACTTC.

The chain combines TRBV7-2 with TRBJ2-7, with 8 bases fitting TRBD1. The V gene's germline CDR1 is SGHTA and CDR2 FQGNSA. This CDR3 contains 15 residues. V was clipped by 2 bases and J by 0 bases; unmatched bases: 3. CDR3 sequence: CASSLNRGSSYEQYF. CDR3 coding DNA: TGTGCCAGCAGCTTAAACAGGGGGTCCTCCTACGAGCAGTACTTC.

The V and J genes are TRBV4-1 and TRBJ1-1, with D hard to call. CDR1 and CDR2 (germline): MGHRA, YSYEKL. This CDR3 spans 15 amino acids. V was trimmed by 0 bases and J by 7 bases, leaving 15 bases between them. CDR3 amino acids: CASSQDWAGTIEAFF. The DNA of the CDR3 is TGCGCCAGCAGCCAAGATTGGGCAGGTACGATTGAAGCTTTCTTT.

This clone was detected a few times. This chain links TRBV6-5 with TRBJ2-7, with TRBD1 matching over 7 bases. Germline CDR1 and CDR2: MNHEY and SVGAGI. Germline trimming cut 8 bases from V and 3 bases from J; bases unmatched to any gene: 4. The CDR3 consists of 12 residues. The CDR3 nucleotides are TGTGCCAGCCTTCAGGGGGTCTACGAGCAGTACTTC. Translating it yields CASLQGVYEQYF.

The rearrangement joins TRBV6-6 to TRBJ2-7; D gene uncertain. The V and J ends lost 2 bases and 2 bases respectively, with 10 bases between them. The CDR3 runs to 14 residues. Germline CDR1 MNHNY, CDR2 SVGAGI (reference sequence). CDR3 sequence reads: CASSYTRQAYEQYF. The CDR3 DNA reads TGTGCCAGCAGTTACACCCGGCAGGCCTACGAGCAGTACTTC.

The V and J genes are TRBV11-2 and TRBJ1-4; 10 positions agree with TRBD1. The germline V gene has CDR1 SGHAT and CDR2 FQNNGV. The CDR3 totals 17 residues. The V segment lost 0 bases and the J segment 4 bases; nucleotides outside the gene matches: 5. The CDR3 coding sequence is TGTGCCAGCAGCTTAGAGGGGACAGGGGATCTTAATGAAAAACTGTTTTTT. This translates into CASSLEGTGDLNEKLFF.

The CDR3 nucleotides are TGTGCCAGCGCCTCGGCATTGGCTAGCTTATACAATGAGCAGTTCTTC. Protein product: CASASALASLYNEQFF. The chain couples TRBV21-1 to TRBJ2-1; TRBD2, as called in the table, went unchecked against the DNA. TRBV21-1 is listed as a pseudogene. The CDR3 length is 16 residues.

This rearrangement joins TRBV7-8 to TRBJ2-7, with a tentative D call TRBD2 (5 bases). This CDR3 is 13 amino acids long. The germline CDR1 and CDR2 sequences are SGHVS and FQNEAQ. V dropped 0 bases and J dropped 6 bases, with 9 bases sitting between them. The CDR3 sequence is CASSLARASEQYF. The CDR3, as DNA: TGTGCCAGCAGCTTAGCGAGGGCGTCCGAGCAGTACTTC.

CDR3 loop: CASSLGGRDDQPQHF. DNA for the CDR3: TGTGCCAGCAGTCTTGGGGGCAGGGATGATCAGCCCCAGCATTTT. This chain uses TRBV28 with TRBJ1-5; D is perhaps TRBD1 (6 bases). V lost 5 bases, J lost 5 bases, and 16 bases lay in between. Germline CDR1 MDHEN, CDR2 SYDVKM. This CDR3 has 15 amino acids.

This clone was counted between two and nine times. V usage is TRBV19 and J usage is TRBJ2-5; D gene ambiguous. Germline V gene lookup returns CDR1 LNHDA and CDR2 SQIVND (reference sequence). Trimming stripped 6 bases from V and 4 bases from J, with 9 bases between. The CDR3 has 12 residues. CDR3 residues: CASRQAGETQYF. DNA for the CDR3: TGTGCCAGTAGGCAAGCAGGAGAGACCCAGTACTTC. The whole variable domain, remainder taken from reference TRBV19 and TRBJ2-5, is DGGITQSPKYLFRKEGQNVTLSCEQNLNHDAMYWYRQDPGQGLRLIYYSQIVNDFQKGDIAEGYSVSREKKESFPLTVTSAQKNPTAFYLCASRQAGETQYFGPGTRLLVL.

In its sample, this clone was seen once. V is TRBV4-2 and J is TRBJ2-7; 10 nucleotides match TRBD1. Germline V gene data show CDR1 as LGHNA and CDR2 as YNFKEQ. The CDR3 has 13 residues. V lost 3 bases to trimming and J lost 7 bases; unmatched junction nucleotides: 3. CDR3 residues: CASSHDRGQEQYF. In nucleotides, the CDR3 is TGTGCCAGCAGCCACGACAGGGGGCAAGAGCAGTACTTC.

J is TRBJ1-3 and V is TRBV15, with D possibly being TRBD1 (5 bases). CDR1 is LNHNV and CDR2 is YYDKDF in the germline V gene (reference sequence). V lost 2 bases to trimming and J lost 1 base, with 15 bases between them. CDR3 length: 17 residues. Here the CDR3 DNA reads TGTGCCACCAGCAGACAGGGCGTAGGGCTTTCTGGAAACACCATATATTTT. Translating it yields CATSRQGVGLSGNTIYF.

The V gene is TRBV7-2, the J gene TRBJ1-5; D ambiguous. The CDR3 loop spans 16 amino acids. Between the trimmed V and J ends, which lost 1 base and 1 base, there was a span of 11 bases. The germline V gene has CDR1 SGHTA and CDR2 FQGNSA. CDR3 DNA sequence: TGTGCCAGCAGCTTAGATGCGGCAGACAGCAATCAGCCCCAGCATTTT. This codes for CASSLDAADSNQPQHF.

The sample holds a few counts of this clone. The chain joins TRBV6-1 to TRBJ1-3; D possibly corresponds to TRBD1 (5 bases). The CDR3 contains 15 residues. In germline, CDR1 is MNHNS, CDR2 SASEGT. The V end lost 6 bases, the J end lost 6 bases, and 18 bases lay between the germline ends. The CDR3 loop reads CASRREAGLENTIYF. Written as DNA, the CDR3 is TGTGCCAGCAGACGAGAAGCAGGGTTGGAAAACACCATATATTTT.

The rearrangement joins TRBV18 to TRBJ1-1; TRBD1 agrees at 10 bases. Germline assignment: CDR1 KGHSH and CDR2 LQKENI. V was pared by 3 bases and J by 3 bases, with 10 bases of the junction left unmatched. This CDR3 is built from 17 residues. CDR3 protein: CASSPTNAGTGDTEAFF. Here the CDR3 DNA reads TGTGCCAGCTCACCTACCAACGCCGGGACAGGGGACACTGAAGCTTTCTTT.